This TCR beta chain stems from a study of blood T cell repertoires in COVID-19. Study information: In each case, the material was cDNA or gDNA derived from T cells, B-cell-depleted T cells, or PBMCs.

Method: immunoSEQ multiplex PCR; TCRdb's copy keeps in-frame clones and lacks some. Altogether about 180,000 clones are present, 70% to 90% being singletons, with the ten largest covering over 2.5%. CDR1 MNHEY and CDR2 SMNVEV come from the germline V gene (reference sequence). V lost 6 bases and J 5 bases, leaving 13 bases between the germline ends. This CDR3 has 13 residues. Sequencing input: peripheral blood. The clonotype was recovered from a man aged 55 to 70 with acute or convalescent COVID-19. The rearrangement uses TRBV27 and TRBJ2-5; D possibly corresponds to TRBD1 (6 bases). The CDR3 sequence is CASRRGSGETQYF. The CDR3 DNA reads TGTGCCAGCAGGAGGGGGTCGGGGGAGACCCAGTACTTC.